This is a list of T cell receptor beta chains from one sample in a study of cytomegalovirus exposure and HLA in healthy donors. Libraries were prepared by immunoSEQ multiplex PCR; TCRdb keeps only in-frame clonotypes and omits some of them. The profile covers 150,000 to 200,000 clones, with around 80% appearing a single time and roughly 1.4% taken by the ten largest. The specimen was PBMCs. The receptors here all came from a girl under 18 in good health and CMV-seropositive. The CDR3 runs from the conserved cysteine through the conserved F or W. A D gene is named only where the DNA matches it firmly. The size entry is marked missing in some rows and otherwise reads once, few, many or a size class.

D gene,J gene,V gene,clone size,CDR3 protein,CDR3 DNA
TRBD1,TRBJ2-7,TRBV6-6,-,CASSYSGQGFAYEQYF,TGTGCCAGCAGTTACTCAGGACAGGGATTTGCCTACGAGCAGTACTTC
-,TRBJ1-1,TRBV5-1,once,CASSLAADNTEAFF,TGCGCCAGCAGCTTGGCGGCGGATAACACTGAAGCTTTCTTT
TRBD2,TRBJ2-7,TRBV2,-,CASNWEAGGPLYEQYF,TGTGCCAGCAATTGGGAAGCGGGAGGGCCCCTCTACGAGCAGTACTTC
-,TRBJ2-1,TRBV7-9,few,CASSSVAWAYNEQFF,TGTGCCAGCAGCTCGGTAGCGTGGGCCTACAATGAGCAGTTCTTC
-,TRBJ1-1,TRBV9,-,CASSVVGQTEAFF,TGTGCCAGCAGCGTAGTCGGACAGACTGAAGCTTTCTTT
TRBD2,TRBJ2-1,TRBV10-3,-,CAISVTSGSYNEQFF,TGTGCCATCAGCGTAACTAGCGGGAGCTACAATGAGCAGTTCTTC
TRBD2,TRBJ2-7,TRBV4-1,-,CASSIRLAGSYEQYF,TGCGCCAGCAGCATCAGACTAGCAGGAAGCTACGAGCAGTACTTC
-,TRBJ2-5,TRBV30,-,CAGTSGIQETQYF,TGTGCCGGGACCTCGGGGATCCAAGAGACCCAGTACTTC
TRBD1,TRBJ2-7,TRBV2,-,CASSEATGTGGRYEQYF,TGTGCCAGCAGTGAAGCAACCGGGACAGGGGGCAGGTACGAGCAGTACTTC
-,TRBJ2-5,TRBV30,-,CAGGVGETQYF,TGTGCCGGAGGGGTCGGGGAGACCCAGTACTTC
TRBD2,TRBJ2-7,TRBV6-5,-,CASSYSAGDIYEQYF,TGTGCCAGCAGTTACTCGGCGGGAGATATCTACGAGCAGTACTTC
TRBD1,TRBJ2-3,TRBV19,-,CASAGQGFTDTQYF,TGTGCCAGTGCTGGACAGGGGTTCACAGATACGCAGTATTTT
-,TRBJ1-2,TRBV4-1,-,CASSQVPTGDYGYTF,TGCGCCAGCAGCCAAGTCCCGACAGGAGACTATGGCTACACCTTC
-,TRBJ2-1,TRBV6-6,-,CASSYQGYNEQFF,TGTGCCAGCAGTTACCAGGGATACAATGAGCAGTTCTTC
-,TRBJ2-1,TRBV29-1,-,CSVTWRGPQFF,TGCAGCGTGACCTGGAGGGGCCCTCAGTTCTTC
TRBD1,TRBJ2-5,TRBV13,-,CASSYRQGRQETQYF,TGTGCCAGCAGCTACCGACAGGGGAGACAAGAGACCCAGTACTTC
-,TRBJ1-3,TRBV30,-,CAWSSLMGNTIYF,TGTGCCTGGAGTTCCCTAATGGGAAACACCATATATTTT
TRBD1,TRBJ2-3,TRBV19,-,CAIRTGYGTQYF,TGTGCCATCAGGACAGGGTATGGTACGCAGTATTTT
TRBD1,TRBJ2-4,TRBV7-9,-,CASSWDRGWTKNIQYF,TGTGCCAGCAGCTGGGACAGGGGTTGGACCAAAAACATTCAGTACTTC
-,TRBJ1-2,TRBV4-1,-,CASSLFATAIVEHGYTF,TGCGCCAGCAGCCTCTTCGCGACAGCAATCGTGGAGCATGGCTACACCTTC
TRBD2,TRBJ2-1,TRBV19,-,CASSMISGVPNEQFF,TGTGCCAGTAGTATGATTAGCGGGGTTCCCAATGAGCAGTTCTTC
-,TRBJ2-7,TRBV19,-,CASKLSAGAYEQYF,TGTGCCAGTAAACTCTCGGCAGGTGCCTACGAGCAGTACTTC
TRBD1,TRBJ1-2,TRBV11-2,-,CASSDIRDRGRYGYTF,TGTGCCAGCAGCGACATCCGGGACAGGGGAAGGTATGGCTACACCTTC
-,TRBJ2-7,TRBV21-1,once,CASSNHPSGTYEQYF,TGTGCCAGCAGCAATCATCCCAGCGGCACCTACGAGCAGTACTTC